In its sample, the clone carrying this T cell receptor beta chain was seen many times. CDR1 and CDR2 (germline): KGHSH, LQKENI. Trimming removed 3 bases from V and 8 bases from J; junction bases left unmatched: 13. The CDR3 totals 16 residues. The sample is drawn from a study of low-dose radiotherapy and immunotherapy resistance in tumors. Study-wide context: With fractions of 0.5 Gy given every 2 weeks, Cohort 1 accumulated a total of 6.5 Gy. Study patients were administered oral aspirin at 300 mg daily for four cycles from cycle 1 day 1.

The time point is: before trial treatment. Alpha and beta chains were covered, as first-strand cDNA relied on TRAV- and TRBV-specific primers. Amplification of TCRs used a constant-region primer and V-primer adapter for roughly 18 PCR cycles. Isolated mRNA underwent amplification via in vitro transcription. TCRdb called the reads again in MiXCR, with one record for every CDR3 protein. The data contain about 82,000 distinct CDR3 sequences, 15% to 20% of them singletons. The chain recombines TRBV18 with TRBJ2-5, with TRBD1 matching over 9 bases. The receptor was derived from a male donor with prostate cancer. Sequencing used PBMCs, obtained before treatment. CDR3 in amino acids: CASSPLTGGGIDTQYF. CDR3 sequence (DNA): TGTGCCAGCTCACCGCTCACAGGGGGCGGAATTGATACCCAGTACTTC.